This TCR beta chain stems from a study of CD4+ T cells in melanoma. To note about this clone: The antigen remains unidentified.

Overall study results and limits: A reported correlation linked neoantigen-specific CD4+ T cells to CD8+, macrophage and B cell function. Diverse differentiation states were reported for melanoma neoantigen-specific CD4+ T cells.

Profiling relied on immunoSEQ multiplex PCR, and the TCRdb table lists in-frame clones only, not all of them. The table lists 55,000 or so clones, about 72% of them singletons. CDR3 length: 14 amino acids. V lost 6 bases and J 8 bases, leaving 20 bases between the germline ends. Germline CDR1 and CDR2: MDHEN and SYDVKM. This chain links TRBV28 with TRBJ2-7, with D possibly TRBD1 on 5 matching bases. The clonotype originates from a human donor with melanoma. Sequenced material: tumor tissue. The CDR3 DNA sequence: TGTGCCAGCAGCTTAGAAGGGGTCTGGACAAAGCAGTACTTC. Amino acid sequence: CASSLEGVWTKQYF.